The text below deals with one T cell receptor (beta chain). The record originates from a study of cytomegalovirus exposure and HLA in healthy donors. The CDR3 covers 14 residues. Trimming removed 3 bases from V and 1 base from J, with 9 bases in between. CDR1 MNHNS and CDR2 SASEGT come from the germline V gene. Researchers ran the PCR with 60 Vbeta and 13 Jbeta primers. Libraries were prepared by immunoSEQ multiplex PCR; TCRdb keeps only in-frame clonotypes and omits some of them. This sample's table reports approximately 120,000 clones. This receptor was taken from a man aged 40-49 years in good health and CMV-seronegative. The chain has TRBV6-1 and TRBJ1-2, with a tentative D call TRBD1 (5 bases). The source material was PBMCs. CDR3 sequence: CASSESGDNYGYTF. Here the CDR3 DNA reads TGTGCCAGCAGTGAGTCGGGGGATAACTATGGCTACACCTTC.